These 9 T cell receptor beta chains share one sample of origin, sequenced in a study of CD8 T cells in ankylosing spondylitis. No cognate antigen is known for these TCRs. TCRdb reprocessed the 5' RACE reads with MiXCR, giving one entry per CDR3 protein. Of some 800,000 distinct CDR3 sequences listed, 10% to 15% are singletons. Broader study findings: Blood from ankylosing spondylitis patients appeared to carry a characteristic roughly 8-variant TCR beta motif.

The sequencing sample was made of blood, either unsorted or a sorted T cell fraction (not recorded which). Receptors originate from a male donor with ankylosing spondylitis.

V and J are TRBV7-9 and TRBJ2-1; 11 nucleotides agree with TRBD2. J was trimmed by 2 bases and V by 8 bases; bases with no gene match: 2. This CDR3 is 14 amino acids long. Germline assignment: CDR1 SEHNR and CDR2 FQNEAQ (reference sequence). As DNA, the CDR3 is TGTGCCAGCCAGGGACTAGCGGCCTACAATGAGCAGTTCTTC. Its protein is CASQGLAAYNEQFF.

This clonotype occurred many times. CDR3 nucleotides: TGTGCCAGCAGTACGCACGCCCGACAGGGTGAAGGCTACACCTTC. As protein: CASSTHARQGEGYTF. The V call is TRBV12-3 or TRBV12-4, the J call TRBJ1-2; 7 nucleotides line up with TRBD1. The length of the CDR3 is 15 residues. With 5 bases clipped from V and 8 bases from J, the junction kept 14 bases outside the gene matches.

This clonotype has at least ten counts. The genes are TRBV5-1 and TRBJ2-7; possible D gene TRBD2, 5 bases. V lost 2 bases, J lost 2 bases, and 11 bases lay in between. Germline-derived CDR1 and CDR2 are SGHRS and YFSETQ. The length of the CDR3 is 14 residues. The CDR3 spells CASSLPGITYEQYF. The CDR3, as DNA: TGCGCCAGCAGCTTACCCGGGATAACCTACGAGCAGTACTTC.

Only a few counts were recorded for this clonotype. The chain is built from TRBV20-1 and TRBJ2-7; D is undetermined. Trimming stripped 0 bases from V and 6 bases from J, with 12 bases between. This CDR3 is 13 amino acids long. Per the germline V gene, CDR1 is DFQATT and CDR2 is SNEGSKA (reference sequence). The CDR3 reads CSARDSMPAEQYF. The CDR3 nucleotides are TGCAGTGCTAGAGACTCCATGCCCGCCGAGCAGTACTTC.

The chain carries TRBV20-1 and TRBJ2-6; possibly TRBD1 for D (5 bases). This CDR3 has 14 amino acids. The ends were cut back, 4 bases at V and 0 bases at J, with 7 bases in the middle. CDR1 is DFQATT and CDR2 is SNEGSKA in the germline V gene (reference sequence). The CDR3 DNA follows: TGCAGTGCTATCAGGGTCTCTGGGGCCAACGTCCTGACTTTC. Translating gives CSAIRVSGANVLTF.

This chain joins TRBV18 and TRBJ2-7; tentative D call: TRBD2 (5 bases). Germline values: CDR1 KGHSH, CDR2 LQKENI. With 5 bases removed from V and 0 bases from J, the gap between germline ends came to 8 bases. The CDR3 sequence is 13 residues long. CDR3 sequence reads: CASSAGISYEQYF. The CDR3 DNA reads as TGTGCCAGCTCAGCCGGGATCTCCTACGAGCAGTACTTC.

The chain is built from TRBV11-2 and TRBJ1-6; D is possibly TRBD1 (5 bases). This CDR3 spans 16 amino acids. V was trimmed by 1 base and J by 9 bases, leaving 16 bases between them. Germline V CDR1 and CDR2: SGHAT, FQNNGV. CDR3 sequence (DNA): TGTGCCAGCAGCTTAGGAGCCGTGGCCGGGGGTTCACCCCTCCACTTT. This gives the protein CASSLGAVAGGSPLHF. Complete variable domain (other parts from reference TRBV11-2 and TRBJ1-6): EAGVAQSPRYKIIEKRQSVAFWCNPISGHATLYWYQQILGQGPKLLIQFQNNGVVDDSQLPKDRFSAERLKGVDSTLKIQPAKLEDSAVYLCASSLGAVAGGSPLHFGNGTRLTVT.

This clonotype has more than one count but fewer than ten. V usage is TRBV7-2 and J usage is TRBJ2-7; maybe TRBD1 (5 bases). The germline V gene has CDR1 SGHTA and CDR2 FQGNSA. This CDR3 has 14 residues. V lost 7 bases and J lost 6, with 19 bases in between. The CDR3 region is CASNPGNWGAEQYF. Here the CDR3 DNA reads TGTGCCAGCAACCCCGGAAATTGGGGCGCCGAGCAGTACTTC. The full variable domain, its missing parts supplied by reference TRBV7-2 and TRBJ2-7, is GAGVSQSPSNKVTEKGKDVELRCDPISGHTALYWYRQSLGQGLEFLIYFQGNSAPDKSGLPSDRFSAERTGGSVSTLTIQRTQQEDSAVYLCASNPGNWGAEQYFGPGTRLTVT.

This clonotype was counted only a few times. This rearrangement joins TRBV18 to TRBJ2-5; TRBD1 matches at 7 bases. The CDR3 loop spans 15 amino acids. After removal of 5 bases from V and 4 bases from J, the junction contained 10 bases not matched to a gene. Looked up from germline, CDR1 is KGHSH and CDR2 is LQKENI. The CDR3 sequence: CASSTNRGRGETQYF. CDR3 coding DNA: TGTGCCAGCTCAACGAACAGGGGTAGAGGAGAGACCCAGTACTTC. The full variable domain, rest sourced from reference TRBV18 and TRBJ2-5, is NAGVMQNPRHLVRRRGQEARLRCSPMKGHSHVYWYRQLPEEGLKFMVYLQKENIIDESGMPKERFSAEFPKEGPSILRIQQVVRGDSAAYFCASSTNRGRGETQYFGPGTRLLVL.